The 29 T cell receptor beta chains below were found in one sample sequenced in a study of beta chain features in type 1 diabetes. Expressed TCRB transcripts were sequenced because the isolated RNA had all been reverse transcribed beforehand. TCRdb's copy holds only in-frame clones and misses some; the assay was immunoSEQ multiplex PCR. The sample lists 900,000 or so clones; roughly 15% were seen once. The sample was naive CD4+ T cells from blood. These receptors originate from a woman under 30 in good health.

This clone was recorded a few times. The chain combines TRBV7-2 with TRBJ2-3; TRBD1 matches at 7 bases. The trim removed 8 bases at V and 1 base at J, leaving 3 bases unmatched. In germline, CDR1 is SGHTA, CDR2 FQGNSA. This CDR3 comprises 13 residues. CDR3 protein: CASAGQGTDTQYF. The CDR3 nucleotides read TGTGCCAGCGCAGGACAGGGCACAGATACGCAGTATTTT. Based on the CDR3 plus reference TRBV7-2 and TRBJ2-3, the full variable domain is GAGVSQSPSNKVTEKGKDVELRCDPISGHTALYWYRQSLGQGLEFLIYFQGNSAPDKSGLPSDRFSAERTGGSVSTLTIQRTQQEDSAVYLCASAGQGTDTQYFGPGTRLTVL.

A note on this clone: Other DNA sequences of this sample code for an identical CDR3. The chain is built from TRBV28 and TRBJ2-1; no reliable D call. This CDR3 is 15 amino acids long. Germline V lookup: CDR1 MDHEN, CDR2 SYDVKM. Trimming stripped 6 bases from V and 0 bases from J, with 12 bases between. CDR3 in amino acids: CASSSTGSSYNEQFF. As DNA, the CDR3 is TGTGCCAGCAGCAGCACGGGCAGCTCCTACAATGAGCAGTTCTTC.

This clone was found a few times. This sequence joins TRBV25-1 and TRBJ2-7, with 12 bases matching TRBD2. The CDR3 is made up of 15 amino acids. Germline V lookup: CDR1 MGHDK, CDR2 SYGVNS. The V gene end was trimmed by 6 bases and the J gene end by 1 base; junction bases not matched to a gene: 4. DNA of the CDR3: TGTGCCAGCAGATTGACTAGCGGGAGTTCCTACGAGCAGTACTTC. It translates to CASRLTSGSSYEQYF.

In its sample, this clone was seen a few times. The chain employs TRBV19 and TRBJ1-5; TRBD1 is a possible D gene (6 bases). Trimming took 5 bases from V and 6 from J, leaving 11 bases between them. The CDR3 is 13 residues long. Germline V gene data show CDR1 as LNHDA and CDR2 as SQIVND (reference sequence). The CDR3 sequence: CASSVGGRQPQHF. DNA of the CDR3: TGTGCCAGTAGTGTAGGGGGGCGTCAGCCCCAGCATTTT.

The rearrangement uses TRBV28 and TRBJ2-1; TRBD2 might be the D (6 bases). Germline V gives CDR1 MDHEN, CDR2 SYDVKM. V shed 9 bases and J shed 5 bases, with 26 bases lying between them. CDR3 length equals 17 residues. CDR3 amino acids: CASPPSAGRTIDNEQFF. CDR3 coding DNA: TGTGCCAGTCCTCCTTCCGCGGGACGGACAATCGACAATGAGCAGTTCTTC.

The V and J genes are TRBV29-1 and TRBJ2-7; 9 bases map to TRBD2. Germline assignment: CDR1 SQVTM and CDR2 ANQGSEA. V trimming: 3 bases; J trimming: 2 bases; junction bases outside the gene matches: 11. This CDR3 spans 16 amino acids. The DNA of the CDR3 is TGCAGCGTTGACACCGCCCCCGGGACTAGCCCCTACGAGCAGTACTTC. It codes for CSVDTAPGTSPYEQYF.

On this clone: Other DNA sequences from this sample encode an identical CDR3 as well. The gene calls are TRBV18 and TRBJ2-5, with TRBD2 matching 8 bases. This CDR3 comprises 14 residues. Germline trimming cut 3 bases from V and 2 bases from J; bases unmatched to any gene: 2. CDR1 is KGHSH and CDR2 is LQKENI in the germline V gene. As DNA, the CDR3 is TGTGCCAGCTCACCGAGCGGGAGTCAAGAGACCCAGTACTTC. Translated: CASSPSGSQETQYF.

The V gene is TRBV20-1, the J gene TRBJ2-5; D not certain. This CDR3 region has 11 residues. Looked up from germline, CDR1 is DFQATT and CDR2 is SNEGSKA (reference sequence). Trimming shortened V by 3 bases and J by 3 bases, and 5 bases separated the two germline ends. The CDR3 bases are TGCAGTGCTAGGACAAAAGAGACCCAGTACTTC. Its translation: CSARTKETQYF.

The chain has TRBV7-2 and TRBJ2-4; 7 nucleotides line up with TRBD1. CDR3 length equals 16 residues. Trimming took 5 bases from V and 6 from J; bases not matched to a gene: 13. The germline CDR1 and CDR2 sequences are SGHTA and FQGNSA. The CDR3 DNA is TGTGCCAGCAGCCCCGAACCGGCAAGGGGGCGAAACATTCAGTACTTC. It encodes CASSPEPARGRNIQYF.

This clone was picked up a small number of times. V usage is TRBV4-3 and J usage is TRBJ1-3; the match to TRBD1 covers 9 bases. Germline assignment: CDR1 LGHNA and CDR2 YSLEER. With V trimmed by 5 bases and J by 6 bases, 8 bases remained unmatched. This CDR3 is 15 amino acids long. DNA of the CDR3: TGCGCCAGCAGCGCTACAGGGGGCTGGGAAAACACCATATATTTT. Amino acid sequence: CASSATGGWENTIYF.

V usage is TRBV6-4 and J usage is TRBJ2-1; tentatively, D is TRBD1 (6 bases). CDR3 length equals 14 residues. Trimming took off 4 bases at V and 4 bases at J, with 11 bases between the two ends. Germline V gene lookup returns CDR1 MRHNA and CDR2 SNTAGT. As DNA, the CDR3 is TGTGCCAGCAGTGTTAACCAGGGGTACAATGAGCAGTTCTTC. Translation: CASSVNQGYNEQFF.

This clone has only a few counts. V is TRBV7-2 and J is TRBJ2-1; D perhaps matches TRBD2 (5 bases). The CDR3 is 14 amino acids. Per germline, CDR1 SGHTA and CDR2 FQGNSA. Trimming removed 7 bases from V and 2 bases from J, with 12 bases in between. The CDR3 reads CASTIAPTYNEQFF. The CDR3, as DNA: TGTGCCAGCACCATAGCGCCTACCTACAATGAGCAGTTCTTC.

This clone was detected a few times. The chain recombines TRBV11-2 with TRBJ2-3; 9 nucleotides align to TRBD2. Trimming at V came to 3 bases and at J to 2 bases, leaving 6 bases not matched to a gene. This CDR3 comprises 16 residues. Germline loops: CDR1 SGHAT, CDR2 FQNNGV. Here the CDR3 DNA reads TGTGCCAGCAGCTTGTTTAGGACTAGCGTCACAGATACGCAGTATTTT. This codes for CASSLFRTSVTDTQYF. The complete variable domain, with remaining parts taken from reference TRBV11-2 and TRBJ2-3, reads EAGVAQSPRYKIIEKRQSVAFWCNPISGHATLYWYQQILGQGPKLLIQFQNNGVVDDSQLPKDRFSAERLKGVDSTLKIQPAKLEDSAVYLCASSLFRTSVTDTQYFGPGTRLTVL.

This clone was seen a few times. Different DNA sequences within this sample yield the same CDR3. The V gene is TRBV28, the J gene TRBJ2-3, with 8 positions matching TRBD2. CDR3 size: 14 residues. From germline, CDR1 is MDHEN and CDR2 SYDVKM. V lost 5 bases and J lost 3; bases outside the gene matches: 4. CDR3 loop: CASSTSGLTDTQYF. In nucleotides, the CDR3 is TGTGCCAGCAGTACTAGCGGTCTAACAGATACGCAGTATTTT.

The genes are TRBV2 and TRBJ2-5; no definite D call. CDR3 length equals 14 residues. V dropped 2 bases and J dropped 3 bases, with 10 bases sitting between them. The germline gives CDR1 SNHLY, CDR2 FYNNEI. The CDR3 DNA sequence: TGTGCCAGCAGTGAAATGAAAGGAAAAGAGACCCAGTACTTC. Protein: CASSEMKGKETQYF. The whole variable domain, remainder taken from reference TRBV2 and TRBJ2-5, is EPEVTQTPSHQVTQMGQEVILRCVPISNHLYFYWYRQILGQKVEFLVSFYNNEISEKSEIFDDQFSVERPDGSNFTLKIRSTKLEDSAMYFCASSEMKGKETQYFGPGTRLLVL.

This clone was counted between two and nine times. This chain joins TRBV5-1 and TRBJ2-5; D is uncertain. The CDR3 length is 13 residues. Per germline, CDR1 SGHRS and CDR2 YFSETQ. Trimming removed 2 bases from V and 3 bases from J, with 8 bases in between. Here the CDR3 reads CASSFSSKETQYF. In DNA, the CDR3 is TGCGCCAGCAGCTTTTCTTCGAAAGAGACCCAGTACTTC.

This clone was counted a few times. The chain uses TRBV7-2 and TRBJ2-2, with D perhaps matching TRBD2 (5 bases). The CDR3 runs 15 residues. Germline values: CDR1 SGHTA, CDR2 FQGNSA. V was shortened by 1 base and J by 1 base, with 7 bases between the two germline ends. The CDR3 reads CASSLVGRNTGELFF. The CDR3 DNA reads as TGTGCCAGCAGCTTAGTAGGGAGGAACACCGGGGAGCTGTTTTTT.

The table lists this clone with a few counts. The chain uses TRBV6-6 and TRBJ2-2; 10 positions agree with TRBD1. Germline lookup yields CDR1 MNHNY and CDR2 SVGAGI (reference sequence). CDR3 length: 15 amino acids. V lost 5 bases to trimming and J lost 5 bases; unmatched junction nucleotides: 5. The CDR3 reads CASSPGQGWTGELFF. As DNA, the CDR3 is TGTGCCAGCAGTCCGGGACAGGGGTGGACCGGGGAGCTGTTTTTT.

This clone was seen at least ten times. The chain employs TRBV7-9 and TRBJ2-6, with unresolved D. Germline loops: CDR1 SEHNR, CDR2 FQNEAQ (reference sequence). V was clipped by 4 bases and J by 3 bases, with 10 bases between them. This CDR3 comprises 15 residues. CDR3 sequence reads: CASSSPSNGANVLTF. CDR3 DNA: TGTGCCAGCAGCTCTCCCTCTAATGGGGCCAACGTCCTGACTTTC.

The CDR3 is CASSIGGTGLIEQYF. DNA for the CDR3: TGTGCCAGCAGCATAGGGGGGACAGGGCTCATCGAGCAGTACTTC. The chain employs TRBV7-8 and TRBJ2-7, with 9 bases matching TRBD1. Germline V lookup: CDR1 SGHVS, CDR2 FQNEAQ. The CDR3 loop spans 15 amino acids. The V segment lost 5 bases and the J segment 6 bases; nucleotides outside the gene matches: 11.

The rearrangement joins TRBV5-6 to TRBJ1-5; a possible D gene is TRBD1 (5 bases). The CDR3 is 16 amino acids. V gave up 2 bases and J gave up 1 base, with 13 bases separating them. Germline loops: CDR1 SGHDT, CDR2 YYEEEE. In DNA, the CDR3 is TGTGCCAGCAGCTTTAGTAGGGGTTGGAGCAATCAGCCCCAGCATTTT. This gives the protein CASSFSRGWSNQPQHF.

This chain uses TRBV9 with TRBJ1-2; possible D gene TRBD1, 6 bases. V lost 3 bases and J lost 1, with 10 bases in between. The CDR3 covers 14 residues. Germline CDR1 and CDR2: SGDLS and YYNGEE. The chain's CDR3 is CASSEGVVNYGYTF. CDR3 in DNA: TGTGCCAGCAGCGAGGGGGTCGTTAACTATGGCTACACCTTC.

This clone has a handful of counts. The chain carries TRBV29-1 and TRBJ2-7; D call uncertain. Trimming removed 4 bases at V and 1 base at J, with 8 bases between. Germline V gene data show CDR1 as SQVTM and CDR2 as ANQGSEA. This CDR3 is 12 amino acids long. CDR3 sequence reads: CSVVVQSYEQYF. The CDR3, as DNA: TGCAGCGTTGTTGTACAGTCCTACGAGCAGTACTTC.

This clone was counted between two and nine times. The rearrangement joins TRBV7-9 to TRBJ2-1, with 7 bases aligning to TRBD1. The ends lost 10 bases at V and 5 bases at J; junction bases unmatched: 11. From germline, CDR1 is SEHNR and CDR2 FQNEAQ (reference sequence). CDR3 size: 14 residues. CDR3 amino acids: CATRPGQSHNEQFF. CDR3 in DNA: TGTGCCACCAGACCGGGACAGTCCCACAATGAGCAGTTCTTC.

The V call is TRBV5-1, the J call TRBJ1-2, with D possibly matching TRBD1 (5 bases). With 0 bases removed from V and 10 bases from J, the gap between germline ends came to 19 bases. In germline, CDR1 is SGHRS, CDR2 YFSETQ. The CDR3 covers 15 residues. The CDR3 region is CASSLVPGTLEDYTF. The CDR3 region has the DNA TGCGCCAGCAGCTTGGTCCCCGGGACTCTCGAAGACTACACCTTC.

This clone was found a few times. CDR3 sequence: CASSPPGLPTEAFF. The CDR3 region has the DNA TGTGCCAGCTCACCACCTGGGCTCCCCACTGAAGCTTTCTTT. The genes are TRBV18 and TRBJ1-1, with no clear D. CDR1 KGHSH and CDR2 LQKENI come from the germline V gene. This CDR3 is 14 amino acids long. V lost 0 bases and J lost 4, with 9 bases in between.

The table lists this clone with a few counts. The chain carries TRBV4-1 and TRBJ1-2; D perhaps matches TRBD1 (5 bases). CDR1 MGHRA and CDR2 YSYEKL come from the germline V gene. Deletions cut 5 bases from V and 9 bases from J, with 19 bases between. This CDR3 is built from 14 residues. The CDR3 here is CASSDLTAPYRYTF. The CDR3 bases are TGCGCCAGCAGCGACCTGACAGCCCCGTATCGCTACACCTTC.

This chain uses TRBV2 with TRBJ2-4; TRBD2 matches 8 bases. Germline-derived CDR1 and CDR2 are SNHLY and FYNNEI. The V gene end was trimmed by 3 bases and the J gene end by 5 bases; junction bases not matched to a gene: 0. The CDR3 has 13 residues. The CDR3 nucleotides read TGTGCCAGCAGTGAGGGACTAGAAAACATTCAGTACTTC. Residues: CASSEGLENIQYF.

This CDR3 is CASSLDILGGYGYTF. CDR3 sequence (DNA): TGTGCCAGCAGCTTAGATATCCTCGGAGGCTATGGCTACACCTTC. V and J are TRBV7-9 and TRBJ1-2; no reliable D call. V gave up 1 base and J gave up 4 bases, with 13 bases separating them. Germline loops: CDR1 SEHNR, CDR2 FQNEAQ (reference sequence). This CDR3 is 15 amino acids long.